The rows below give T cell receptor beta chains drawn from one sample of a study of T cell changes during pregnancy in multiple sclerosis. Assay used: immunoSEQ multiplex PCR; TCRdb lists only in-frame clones, some missing. The data hold 60,000 or so clones, with 91% observed a single time. Sequencing used CD4+ T cells from peripheral blood mononuclear cells, obtained after pregnancy. The source is a female donor in good health, enrolled as a control in a pregnancy study. The CDR3 runs from the conserved cysteine through the conserved F or W. A D gene is named only where the DNA matches it firmly. Expanded clones get a size class; other rows say once, few or many, or leave the size out.

cdr3_aa | cdr3_nt | v_call | d_call | clone_size | j_call
CASSEKARSTGELFF | TGTGCCAGCAGTGAAAAAGCCAGGTCCACCGGGGAGCTGTTTTTT | TRBV2 | NA | NA | TRBJ2-2
CASSVAGGTTDTQYF | TGTGCCAGCAGTGTAGCGGGGGGTACCACAGATACGCAGTATTTT | TRBV2 | TRBD2 | NA | TRBJ2-3
CASSWGQGRESEQYF | TGTGCCAGCAGCTGGGGACAGGGTCGGGAGAGCGAGCAGTACTTC | TRBV5-5 | TRBD1 | once | TRBJ2-7
CASSRSQGSRDTEAFF | TGTGCCAGCAGCCGGAGCCAGGGTTCAAGAGACACTGAAGCTTTCTTT | TRBV13 | NA | few | TRBJ1-1
CASSFLNEQFF | TGTGCCAGCAGCTTCCTCAATGAGCAGTTCTTC | TRBV11-1 | NA | NA | TRBJ2-1
CASSISGGNTGELFF | TGTGCCAGCAGCATTAGCGGGGGGAACACCGGGGAGCTGTTTTTT | TRBV5-4 | TRBD2 | NA | TRBJ2-2
CASSLGGMQPQHF | TGTGCCAGCAGCTTAGGTGGCATGCAGCCCCAGCATTTT | TRBV7-9 | NA | NA | TRBJ1-5
CASSLPGVGDTGELFF | TGTGCCAGCAGCTTGCCCGGGGTCGGGGACACCGGGGAGCTGTTTTTT | TRBV5-8 | NA | once | TRBJ2-2
CACGADEKLFF | TGTGCCTGTGGGGCAGATGAAAAACTGTTTTTT | TRBV30 | NA | NA | TRBJ1-4
CATIPTGTGLTEAFF | TGTGCCACCATCCCAACCGGGACAGGGCTAACTGAAGCTTTCTTT | TRBV2 | TRBD1 | NA | TRBJ1-1
CASSLGDNYGYTF | TGTGCCAGCAGCCTGGGAGATAACTATGGCTACACCTTC | TRBV6-6 | NA | NA | TRBJ1-2
CASSMWTGTQYF | TGTGCCAGTAGTATGTGGACAGGTACGCAGTATTTT | TRBV19 | TRBD1 | NA | TRBJ2-3
CASSDKRGHEKLFF | TGTGCCAGCAGCGATAAACGTGGGCATGAAAAACTGTTTTTT | TRBV7-2 | NA | few | TRBJ1-4